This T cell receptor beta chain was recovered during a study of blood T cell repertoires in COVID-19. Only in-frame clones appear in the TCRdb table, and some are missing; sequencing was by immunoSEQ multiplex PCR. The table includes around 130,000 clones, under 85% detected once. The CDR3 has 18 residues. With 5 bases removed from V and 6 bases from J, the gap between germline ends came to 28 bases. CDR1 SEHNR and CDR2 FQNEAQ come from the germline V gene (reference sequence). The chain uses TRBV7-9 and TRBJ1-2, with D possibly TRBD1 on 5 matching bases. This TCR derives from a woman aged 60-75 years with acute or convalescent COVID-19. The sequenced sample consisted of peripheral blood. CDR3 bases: TGTGCCAGCAGCCCGGCGGGGGTCGCGGGGAGCCCTATTGATGGCTACACCTTC. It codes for CASSPAGVAGSPIDGYTF.